This T cell receptor (beta chain) was identified in a study of T-cell reconstitution after alpha-beta-depleted transplantation in children. Study-wide results and caveats: The authors attributed T-cell counts and diversity one year after transplant mostly to newly produced T cells.

Remarks on this clonotype: Its antigen is currently unknown.

The TCRbeta library was prepared with unique molecular identifiers. TCRdb recomputed calls from the PCR reads with MiXCR, one row per CDR3 protein. The sample contains around 450,000 distinct CDR3 sequences, around two fifths of which appear only once. The CDR3 has 13 amino acids. Trimming pared 3 bases from V and 6 bases from J, leaving 11 bases between. In germline, CDR1 is SGHVS, CDR2 FQNEAQ. The receptor was isolated from a girl aged 2 to 9 with aplastic anemia, due to receive a stem cell transplant. The chain has TRBV7-8 and TRBJ1-2; D is perhaps TRBD1 (5 bases). The sequences come from PBMCs, collected before TCRalphabeta/CD19-depleted stem cell transplant. For the CDR3, the DNA is TGTGCCAGCAGCTTGGGGGGAGAGGATGGCTACACCTTC. Translation: CASSLGGEDGYTF.